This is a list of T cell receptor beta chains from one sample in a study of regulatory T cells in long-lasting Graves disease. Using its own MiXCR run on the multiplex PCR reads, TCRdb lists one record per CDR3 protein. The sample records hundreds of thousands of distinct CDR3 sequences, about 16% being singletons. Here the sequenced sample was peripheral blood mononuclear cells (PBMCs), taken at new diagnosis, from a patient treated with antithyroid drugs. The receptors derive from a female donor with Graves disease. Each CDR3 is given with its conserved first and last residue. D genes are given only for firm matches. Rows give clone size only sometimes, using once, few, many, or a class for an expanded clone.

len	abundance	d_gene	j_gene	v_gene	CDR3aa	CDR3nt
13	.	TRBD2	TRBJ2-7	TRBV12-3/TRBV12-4	CASSPGTSGEQYF	TGTGCCAGCAGTCCGGGGACTAGCGGCGAGCAGTACTTC
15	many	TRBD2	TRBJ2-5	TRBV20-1	CSASLAGGPRETQYF	TGCAGTGCTAGTTTGGCGGGAGGGCCTAGGGAGACCCAGTACTTC
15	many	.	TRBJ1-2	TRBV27	CASSPIEGSNYGYTF	TGTGCCAGCAGCCCCATCGAGGGTAGTAACTATGGCTACACCTTC
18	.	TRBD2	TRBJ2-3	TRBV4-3	CASSQEQGLAPTPDTQYF	TGCGCCAGCAGCCAAGAGCAAGGACTAGCGCCGACCCCAGATACGCAGTATTTT
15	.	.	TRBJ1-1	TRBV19	CASSPALPANTEAFF	TGTGCCAGTAGCCCCGCCCTTCCAGCCAACACTGAAGCTTTCTTT
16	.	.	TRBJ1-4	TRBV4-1	CASSQESGRVGEKLFF	TGCGCCAGCAGCCAAGAGTCCGGCAGGGTGGGGGAAAAACTGTTTTTT
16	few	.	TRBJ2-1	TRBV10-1	CASSALTGSSYNEQFF	TGCGCCAGCAGTGCCCTCACAGGGAGTTCCTACAATGAGCAGTTCTTC
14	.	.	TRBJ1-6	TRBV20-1	CSARDLQGPESHHF	TGCAGTGCTAGAGATCTACAGGGCCCGGAGTCCCACCACTTT
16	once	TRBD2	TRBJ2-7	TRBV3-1	CASSLEAGGPSYEQYF	TGTGCCAGCAGCCTCGAAGCGGGAGGCCCCTCCTACGAGCAGTACTTC
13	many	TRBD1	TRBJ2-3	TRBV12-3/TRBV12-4	CADTGDGTDTQYF	TGTGCAGACACAGGGGATGGGACAGATACGCAGTATTTT
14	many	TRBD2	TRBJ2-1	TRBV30	CAWSSGAGGNEQFF	TGTGCCTGGAGTTCGGGAGCGGGAGGAAATGAGCAGTTCTTC
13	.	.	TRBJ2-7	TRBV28	CASSRTTLYEQYF	TGTGCCAGCAGTCGGACTACCCTCTACGAGCAGTACTTC
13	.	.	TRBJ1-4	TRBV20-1	CSAPRAASEKLFF	TGCAGTGCCCCCCGAGCAGCCTCTGAAAAACTGTTTTTT
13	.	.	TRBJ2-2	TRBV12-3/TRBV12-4	CASSLKGPWELFF	TGTGCCAGCAGTTTAAAGGGGCCTTGGGAGCTGTTTTTT
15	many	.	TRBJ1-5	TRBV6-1	CASTPSRVGNQPQHF	TGTGCCAGCACCCCCTCCAGGGTAGGTAATCAGCCCCAGCATTTT
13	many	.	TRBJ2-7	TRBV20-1	CSASGGQSYEQYF	TGCAGTGCTAGTGGAGGACAGTCCTACGAGCAGTACTTC
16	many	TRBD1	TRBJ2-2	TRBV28	CASTMRGQGFTGELFF	TGTGCCAGCACCATGCGGGGACAGGGGTTCACCGGGGAGCTGTTTTTT
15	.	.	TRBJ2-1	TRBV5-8	CASSIASDSYNEQFF	TGTGCCAGCAGCATAGCTAGCGACTCCTACAATGAGCAGTTCTTC
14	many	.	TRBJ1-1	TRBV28	CASSRITPGTEAFF	TGTGCCAGCAGCCGTATCACCCCGGGGACTGAAGCTTTCTTT
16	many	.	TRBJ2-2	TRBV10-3	CAISERAAGGTGELFF	TGTGCCATCAGTGAGCGTGCGGCCGGAGGCACCGGGGAGCTGTTTTTT
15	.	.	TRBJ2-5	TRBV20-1	CSARGGGGSGETQYF	TGCAGTGCTAGAGGGGGGGGGGGCTCTGGAGAGACCCAGTACTTC
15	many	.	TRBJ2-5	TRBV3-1	CASSQGAGSQETQYF	TGTGCCAGCAGCCAAGGGGCGGGATCCCAAGAGACCCAGTACTTC
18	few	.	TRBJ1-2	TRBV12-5	CASGLAGYRDRQHYGYTF	TGTGCTAGTGGTTTGGCCGGTTACCGGGACCGACAACACTATGGCTACACCTTC
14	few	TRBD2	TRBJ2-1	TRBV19	CASIRTSGNNEQFF	TGTGCCAGTATCCGGACTAGCGGAAACAATGAGCAGTTCTTC
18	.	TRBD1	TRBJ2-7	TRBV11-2	CASSRPGWRTGTPYEQYF	TGTGCCAGCAGCCGTCCTGGATGGAGGACAGGGACACCGTACGAGCAGTACTTC
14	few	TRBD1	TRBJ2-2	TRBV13	CAAGTGGSTGELFF	TGTGCCGCCGGAACAGGGGGCTCCACCGGGGAGCTGTTTTTT
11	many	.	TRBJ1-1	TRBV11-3	CASSEGAEAFF	TGTGCCAGCAGCGAAGGGGCTGAAGCTTTCTTT
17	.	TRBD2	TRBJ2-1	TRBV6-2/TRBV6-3	CASSTRTSGGPGNEQFF	TGTGCCAGCAGTACCAGGACTAGCGGGGGCCCCGGGAATGAGCAGTTCTTC
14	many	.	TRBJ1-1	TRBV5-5	CASSPGGHGTEAFF	TGTGCCAGCAGCCCTGGGGGACACGGCACTGAAGCTTTCTTT
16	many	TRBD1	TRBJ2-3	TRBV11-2	CASYSLGRGMTDTQYF	TGTGCCAGCTACTCCCTGGGCAGGGGGATGACAGATACGCAGTATTTT
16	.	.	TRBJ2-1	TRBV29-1	CSVEGLRGRSYNEQFF	TGCAGCGTTGAAGGACTCAGGGGTCGCTCCTACAATGAGCAGTTCTTC
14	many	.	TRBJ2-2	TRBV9	CASSPPPDTGELFF	TGTGCCAGCAGCCCCCCCCCGGACACCGGGGAGCTGTTTTTT
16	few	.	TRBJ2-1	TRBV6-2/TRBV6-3	CASSGGAYSSYNEQFF	TGTGCCAGCAGTGGGGGGGCGTACAGCTCCTACAATGAGCAGTTCTTC
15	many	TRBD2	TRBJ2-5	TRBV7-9	CASSPSGRLGETQYF	TGTGCCAGCAGCCCCAGCGGGAGATTGGGAGAGACCCAGTACTTC
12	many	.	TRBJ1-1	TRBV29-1	CSATQGRPEAFF	TGCAGCGCCACCCAGGGGAGACCTGAAGCTTTCTTT
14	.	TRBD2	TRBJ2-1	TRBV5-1	CASSSGGGLGEQFF	TGCGCCAGCAGCTCGGGAGGGGGTCTCGGTGAGCAATTCTTC
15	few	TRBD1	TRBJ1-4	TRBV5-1	CASSFEGTGVEKLFF	TGCGCCAGCAGCTTTGAAGGGACAGGGGTCGAAAAACTGTTTTTT
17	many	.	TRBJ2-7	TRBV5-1	CASSLTPSGALPYEQYF	TGCGCCAGCAGCTTGACCCCGTCGGGGGCGCTTCCCTACGAGCAGTACTTC
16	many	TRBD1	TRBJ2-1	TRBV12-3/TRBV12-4	CASRRGGTGTYNEQFF	TGTGCCAGCAGACGTGGCGGGACAGGTACCTACAATGAGCAGTTCTTC
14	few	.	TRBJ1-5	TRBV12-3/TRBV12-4	CASTPSGLGQPQHF	TGTGCCAGCACCCCTTCAGGGCTAGGTCAGCCCCAGCATTTT
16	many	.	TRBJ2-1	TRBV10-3	CAISDTRGSSYNEQFF	TGTGCCATCAGTGATACGCGGGGCAGCTCCTACAATGAGCAGTTCTTC
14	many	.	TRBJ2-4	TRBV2	CASGLSRAKNIQYF	TGTGCCAGCGGTTTGTCCAGGGCCAAAAACATTCAGTACTTC
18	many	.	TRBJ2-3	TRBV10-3	CAISERQKSGSAADTQYF	TGTGCCATCAGTGAGCGCCAGAAGTCCGGTAGCGCGGCAGATACGCAGTATTTT
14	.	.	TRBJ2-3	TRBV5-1	CASSGPWGTDTQYF	TGCGCCAGCAGTGGGCCCTGGGGAACAGATACGCAGTATTTT
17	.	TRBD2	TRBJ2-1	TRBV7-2	CASSSGTSGGSYNEQFF	TGTGCCAGCAGCTCTGGGACTAGCGGGGGCTCCTACAATGAGCAGTTCTTC
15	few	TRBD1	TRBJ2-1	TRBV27	CASRLQGNSYNEQFF	TGTGCCAGCAGGCTACAGGGGAACTCCTACAATGAGCAGTTCTTC
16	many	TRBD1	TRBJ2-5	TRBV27	CASNSPLSGQGETQYF	TGTGCCAGCAATTCGCCGCTAAGTGGACAGGGGGAGACCCAGTACTTC
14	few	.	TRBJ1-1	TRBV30	CAWTPGWQSRKAFF	TGTGCCTGGACCCCGGGCTGGCAGAGTCGTAAAGCTTTCTTT
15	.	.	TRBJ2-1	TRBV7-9	CASSFAGFMYNEQFF	TGTGCCAGCAGCTTCGCGGGGTTCATGTACAATGAGCAGTTCTTC